This TCR beta chain was documented in a study of blood T cell repertoires in COVID-19. In the original processing: Amplifying reference gene primers gave estimates of nucleated cell counts. TCRdb's table, derived via immunoSEQ multiplex PCR, lists solely in-frame clones and lacks some. V, J and clone size derive from that table, while D and trimming were established from the DNA sequence. The sample shows about 240,000 clones, approximately 85% of them seen only once. Sequenced input: peripheral blood. This receptor was identified in a man older than 75 with acute or convalescent COVID-19.

The CDR3 sequence: CASSLPKIQETQYF. The DNA for the CDR3 is TGTGCCAGCAGCTTGCCTAAAATCCAAGAGACCCAGTACTTC. The genes are TRBV5-4 and TRBJ2-5; D remains unclear. This CDR3 spans 14 amino acids. V shed 1 base and J shed 1 base, with 8 bases lying between them. Per the germline V gene, CDR1 is SGHNT and CDR2 is YYREEE (reference sequence).